This TCR beta chain was identified in a study of early T cells in non-severe SARS-CoV-2 infection (dated by TCRdb to the early 2020s). Context from the whole study: Because TCR sequencing relied on bulk RNA taken from unsorted whole blood, pairing of alpha and beta chains was not possible. Points the paper makes about the study in general: Matching against VDJdb was skewed toward anti-spike CD8 responses, likely underestimated virus-specific expansions, and missed private and CD4 specificities.

The CDR3 numbers 13 residues from cysteine through phenylalanine. CDR3 DNA is the only sequence kept; it has 39 bases, read in frame from the first base. CDR1 and CDR2 are drawn from the germline V gene: KGHDR, SFDVKD. Trimming costs V 8 bases and J 5 bases, and their ends lie 14 bases apart. This clonotype was counted ten times or more. Its cognate antigen has yet to be identified. No much larger clone exists at a distance of one base, and base qualities are not known. This was a case-control study nested in a cohort of healthcare workers in London, UK, who had nasopharyngeal swab PCR tests and blood samples taken every week. Healthcare workers were recruited during the week of the UK lockdown, between 23 and 31 March 2020, and followed weekly for up to roughly 16 weeks. The library came from 5' RACE. The listed sequencing device is NextSeq 500. In the TCR library protocol, unique molecular identifiers were attached to individual cDNA molecules to correct for PCR bias and sequencing error. Sequencing covered both TCR alpha and beta chains, and within each sample the abundances of alpha and beta sequences were tightly co-correlated. The authors' analysis ran thus. V gene, J gene and CDR3 annotation of TCR sequences was performed with Decombinator V4. TCRs were defined as expanded if a significant change between any two time points was detected under a Poisson model with p below 0.0001. TCR abundances were normalised to the total number of TCRs sequenced per sample and were expressed as counts per million. TRAV1-2 paired with TRAJ12, TRAJ20 or TRAJ33 defined MAIT TCRs, while TRAV10 paired with TRAJ18 defined iNKT TCRs. VDJdb, accessed on 1 November 2021, was searched for TCRs annotated for CMV, EBV and SARS-CoV-2, and TCRs annotated for more than one antigen were excluded. TCRdb reprocessed the public reads (quality trimming at Q25 with fastp, clone calling with MiXCR) and kept in-frame beta chains. Merged by CDR3 protein, the rows form single entries marked with the most common genes and DNA. The V and J calls, along with clone size, are taken from TCRdb and not from the paper's own processing. The table for this sample lists tens of thousands of distinct CDR3 sequences; roughly an eighth of them were counted only once. The ten largest clones add up to less than 3% of the sample.

The chain is made from TRBV24-1 and TRBJ1-1; perhaps TRBD1 is the D gene, with 5 bases matching. The sequenced sample consisted of whole blood. This TCR was sampled from an adult who was a healthcare worker with PCR-confirmed SARS-CoV-2 infection or an uninfected control (not recorded which). The CDR3 amino acid sequence is: CATKRQGGTEAFF. The DNA sequence is given as TGTGCCACCAAAAGGCAGGGTGGGACTGAAGCTTTCTTT.